This T cell receptor (beta chain) derives from a study of blood T cell repertoires in COVID-19. About the research overall: Whether acute or convalescent, the COVID-19 samples came from the United States, Italy and Spain. T cells, B-cell-depleted T cells, or PBMCs provided the cDNA or gDNA that served as material.

Enrolment of Seattle patients took place during active infection, and they were followed longitudinally. The V end was cut by 1 base, the J end by 2 bases, with 7 bases between. This CDR3 contains 14 residues. Germline V gene sequence: CDR1 SGHDT, CDR2 YYEEEE. In the authors' methods: Estimates of nucleated cell counts were drawn from the amplification of reference gene primers. The table came from immunoSEQ multiplex PCR; TCRdb's copy has only in-frame clones and leaves some out. The V and J calls and clone size are taken from that table; D and trimming were inferred from the DNA. The sample comprises fewer than 200,000 clones, 70% to 90% of which are singletons, and 2.5% to 3% rests with the top ten.

The clonotype originates from a woman aged 80 or older with COVID-19, enrolled during active disease. Material: peripheral blood. The chain employs TRBV5-6 and TRBJ1-5; D is undetermined. CDR3 region: CASSLFLGNQPQHF. In DNA, the CDR3 is TGTGCCAGCAGCTTGTTTCTTGGCAATCAGCCCCAGCATTTT.